The T cell receptor beta chain under discussion was sequenced for a study of blood T cell repertoires in COVID-19. At the level of the study: Both acute and convalescent COVID-19 samples were obtained from the United States, Italy and Spain.

Original handling: Reference gene primer amplification gave estimated nucleated cell counts. TCRdb's table, derived via immunoSEQ multiplex PCR, lists solely in-frame clones and lacks some. The V and J calls and clone size come from that table; D and trimming were worked out from the DNA. The top ten clones hold about 9.5% of a sample with 65,000 or so clones, roughly nine tenths of them seen once. Input material: peripheral blood. The TCR was taken from a human donor with acute or convalescent COVID-19. The donor label of this sample is uncertain.

The CDR3 loop is CASRSRRGGTEAFF. CDR3 coding DNA: TGTGCCAGCAGGTCACGACGGGGGGGCACTGAAGCTTTCTTT. The V call is TRBV11-1, the J call TRBJ1-1; tentatively, D is TRBD1 (5 bases). CDR1 is SGHAT and CDR2 is FQDESV in the germline V gene (reference sequence). The CDR3 has 14 amino acids. Trimming removed 6 bases from V and 4 bases from J, with 15 bases in between.